The subject of this entry is one T cell receptor beta chain. The data were taken from a study of cytomegalovirus exposure and HLA in healthy donors. CDR3 length equals 17 residues. Amplification used 60 Vbeta primers and 13 Jbeta primers. Assay used: immunoSEQ multiplex PCR; TCRdb lists only in-frame clones, some missing. Found here are under 200,000 clones, 70% to 80% of them singletons; the top ten hold roughly 4.2%. The specimen sequenced was PBMCs. The clonotype was recovered from a man aged 40-50 years in good health and CMV-seronegative. The chain couples TRBV7-5 to TRBJ2-7; the DNA was not compared with TRBD1, the D call given in the table. TRBV7-5 is a pseudogene locus. As DNA, the CDR3 is TGTGCCAGAAGCTTAGCCCTACAGGGTATGGGGTTCTACGAGCAGTACTTC. The encoded protein is CARSLALQGMGFYEQYF.